This T cell receptor beta chain was profiled in a study of T cells after yellow fever vaccination. Study overall: Fractions of low cell number were prepared using SMART-Seq v4 Ultra Low Input. Notes on the study in general: The booster saw the reappearance of most primary-vaccination clones (96% CD4, about 85% CD8).

TCR cDNA was made by 5'RACE template switching, adding a universal primer site and UMIs. A single record per CDR3 protein comes from TCRdb applying MiXCR to the 5' RACE reads. The data show hundreds of thousands of distinct CDR3 sequences, with around 20% seen just once and 15% to 20% held by the top ten. Germline V gene sequence: CDR1 SGHKS, CDR2 YYEKEE (reference sequence). Trimming left V 1 base short and J 5 bases short, with 10 bases between. The CDR3 is 14 residues long. This clonotype was observed a handful of times. Its antigen is undetermined. The V call is TRBV5-5, the J call TRBJ2-1; D gene ambiguous. This TCR derives from a man aged 18 to 30 who received the YFV17D yellow fever vaccine. Sequencing was performed on PBMCs, taken before the yellow fever booster vaccination. The CDR3 spells CASSLLLVNNEQFF. The CDR3 nucleotides read TGTGCCAGCAGCTTGCTGTTAGTAAACAATGAGCAGTTCTTC.